This TCR beta chain was captured in a study of blood T cells in healthy people across ages. Comments on this clonotype: Its target is unknown.

CDR3 length: 12 amino acids. The junction had 6 bases not matched to a gene; V was cut back by 5 bases and J by 6 bases. Germline CDR1 SQVTM, CDR2 ANQGSEA. Sample-barcoded 5' priming and a J-beta primer mix drove a second PCR of roughly 6 to 12 cycles. TCRdb passed the 5' RACE reads through MiXCR, listing each CDR3 protein once. This sample carries 1.5 million to 2 million distinct CDR3 sequences, around 50% of them seen once, and the ten largest clones take approximately 2%. General study points: Naive T cell percentage showed a strong correlation with TCR beta diversity. With donor CMV status unknown, expanded clonotype changes were possibly confounded. Higher diversity, along with more naive CD4+ cells, distinguished long-lived donors from aged donors.

What was sequenced was blood. The chain joins TRBV29-1 to TRBJ1-2; 7 bases map to TRBD1. This receptor was taken from a woman aged 40 to 55 in good health. The CDR3 sequence is CSVNSGGHGYTF. The CDR3 coding sequence is TGCAGCGTTAACTCAGGGGGACATGGCTACACCTTC.